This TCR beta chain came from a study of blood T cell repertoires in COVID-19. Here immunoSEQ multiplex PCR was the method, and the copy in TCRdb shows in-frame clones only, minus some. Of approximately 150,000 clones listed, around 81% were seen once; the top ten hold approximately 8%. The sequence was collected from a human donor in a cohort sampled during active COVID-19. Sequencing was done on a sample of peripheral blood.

CDR3 sequence reads: CASSLDRVGYTF. CDR3 DNA: TGTGCCAGCAGTTTGGACAGGGTTGGCTACACCTTC. This rearrangement joins TRBV12-3 or TRBV12-4 to TRBJ1-2; TRBD1 matches at 8 bases. Trimming removed 3 bases from V and 7 bases from J; junction bases left unmatched: 1. The CDR3 length is 12 residues.